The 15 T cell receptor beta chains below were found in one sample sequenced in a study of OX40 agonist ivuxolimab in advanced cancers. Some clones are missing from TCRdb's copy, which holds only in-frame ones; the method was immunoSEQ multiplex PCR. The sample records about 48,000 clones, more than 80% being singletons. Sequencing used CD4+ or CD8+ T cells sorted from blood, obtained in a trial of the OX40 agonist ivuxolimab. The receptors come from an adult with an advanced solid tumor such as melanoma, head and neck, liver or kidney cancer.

The CDR3 region is CASSLWPRRSTEAFF. The CDR3 nucleotides read TGTGCCAGCAGCTTGTGGCCCCGACGAAGTACTGAAGCTTTCTTT. The gene calls are TRBV5-4 and TRBJ1-1; no definite D call. The CDR3 spans 15 residues. Germline V gene lookup returns CDR1 SGHNT and CDR2 YYREEE (reference sequence). With 1 base removed from V and 5 bases from J, the gap between germline ends came to 15 bases. The variable domain in full, completed from reference TRBV5-4 and TRBJ1-1, reads ETGVTQSPTHLIKTRGQQVTLRCSSQSGHNTVSWYQQALGQGPQFIFQYYREEENGRGNFPPRFSGLQFPNYSSELNVNALELDDSALYLCASSLWPRRSTEAFFGQGTRLTVV.

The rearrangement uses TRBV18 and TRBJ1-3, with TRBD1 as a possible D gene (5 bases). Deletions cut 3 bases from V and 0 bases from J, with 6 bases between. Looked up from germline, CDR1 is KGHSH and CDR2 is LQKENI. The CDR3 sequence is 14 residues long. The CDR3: CASSPDISGNTIYF. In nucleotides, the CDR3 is TGTGCCAGCTCACCGGACATCTCTGGAAACACCATATATTTT.

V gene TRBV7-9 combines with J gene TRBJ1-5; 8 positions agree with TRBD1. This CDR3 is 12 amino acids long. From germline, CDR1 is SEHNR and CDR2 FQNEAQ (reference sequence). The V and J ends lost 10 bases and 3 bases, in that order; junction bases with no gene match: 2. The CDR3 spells CATGGSNQPQHF. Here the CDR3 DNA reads TGTGCCACAGGGGGCTCCAATCAGCCCCAGCATTTT.

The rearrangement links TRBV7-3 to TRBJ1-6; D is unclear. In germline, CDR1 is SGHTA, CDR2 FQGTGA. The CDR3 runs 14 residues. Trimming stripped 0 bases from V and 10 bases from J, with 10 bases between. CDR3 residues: CASSLTGLGSPLHF. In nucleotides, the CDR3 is TGTGCCAGCAGCTTAACTGGGCTAGGCTCACCCCTCCACTTT.

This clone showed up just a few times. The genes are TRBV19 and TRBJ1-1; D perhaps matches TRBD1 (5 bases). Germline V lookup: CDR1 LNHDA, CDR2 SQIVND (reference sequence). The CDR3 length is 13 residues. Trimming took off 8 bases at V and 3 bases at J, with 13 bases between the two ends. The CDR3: CASGGEGDTEAFF. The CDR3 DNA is TGTGCCAGTGGAGGGGAAGGGGACACTGAAGCTTTCTTT. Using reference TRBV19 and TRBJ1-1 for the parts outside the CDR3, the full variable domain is DGGITQSPKYLFRKEGQNVTLSCEQNLNHDAMYWYRQDPGQGLRLIYYSQIVNDFQKGDIAEGYSVSREKKESFPLTVTSAQKNPTAFYLCASGGEGDTEAFFGQGTRLTVV.

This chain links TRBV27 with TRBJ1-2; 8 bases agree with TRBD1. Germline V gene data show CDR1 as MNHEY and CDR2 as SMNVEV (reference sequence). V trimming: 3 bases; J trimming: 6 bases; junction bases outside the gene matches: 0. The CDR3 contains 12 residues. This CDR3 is CASSLTGDGYTF. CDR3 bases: TGTGCCAGCAGTTTGACAGGGGATGGCTACACCTTC.

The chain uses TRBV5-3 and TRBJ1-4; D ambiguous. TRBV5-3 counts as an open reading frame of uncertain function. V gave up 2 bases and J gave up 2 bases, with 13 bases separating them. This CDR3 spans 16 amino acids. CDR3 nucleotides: TGTGCCAGAAGCTTATACGTGAGCGCCACTAATGAAAAACTGTTTTTT. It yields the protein CARSLYVSATNEKLFF.

The CDR3 sequence: CASSLANIGPQYF. In DNA, the CDR3 is TGTGCCAGCAGCTTGGCCAATATCGGACCGCAGTATTTT. V is TRBV5-4 and J is TRBJ2-3; D gene ambiguous. Germline V CDR1 and CDR2: SGHNT, YYREEE (reference sequence). V gave up 0 bases and J gave up 10 bases, with 12 bases separating them. This CDR3 is built from 13 residues. Together with reference TRBV5-4 and TRBJ2-3, the CDR3 gives the full variable domain: ETGVTQSPTHLIKTRGQQVTLRCSSQSGHNTVSWYQQALGQGPQFIFQYYREEENGRGNFPPRFSGLQFPNYSSELNVNALELDDSALYLCASSLANIGPQYFGPGTRLTVL.

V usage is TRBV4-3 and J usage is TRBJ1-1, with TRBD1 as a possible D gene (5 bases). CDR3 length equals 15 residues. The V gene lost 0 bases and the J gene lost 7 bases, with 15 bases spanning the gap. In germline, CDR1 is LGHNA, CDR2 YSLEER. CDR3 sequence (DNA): TGCGCCAGCAGCCAAGATGAAGGGGTGGGTGGTGAAGCTTTCTTT. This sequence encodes CASSQDEGVGGEAFF.

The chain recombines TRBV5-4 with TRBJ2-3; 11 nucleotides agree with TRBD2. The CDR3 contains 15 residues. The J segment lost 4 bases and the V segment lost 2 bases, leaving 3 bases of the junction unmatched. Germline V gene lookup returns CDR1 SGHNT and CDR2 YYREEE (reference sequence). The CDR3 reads CASSFLAGGSDTQYF. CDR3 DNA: TGTGCCAGCAGCTTTCTAGCGGGGGGTTCAGATACGCAGTATTTT.

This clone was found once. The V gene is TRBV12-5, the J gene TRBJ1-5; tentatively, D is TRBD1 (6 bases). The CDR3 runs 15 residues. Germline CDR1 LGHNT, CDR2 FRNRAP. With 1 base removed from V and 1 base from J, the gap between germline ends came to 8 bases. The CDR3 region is CASGLGDTSNQPQHF. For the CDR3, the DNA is TGTGCTAGTGGTTTGGGGGACACCAGCAATCAGCCCCAGCATTTT.

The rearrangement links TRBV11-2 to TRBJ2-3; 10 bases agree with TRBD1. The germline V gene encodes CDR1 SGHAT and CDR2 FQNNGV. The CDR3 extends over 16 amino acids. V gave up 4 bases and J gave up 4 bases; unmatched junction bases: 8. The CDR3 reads CASSSRDRGFPDTQYF. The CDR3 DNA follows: TGTGCCAGCAGCTCCCGGGACAGGGGATTTCCAGATACGCAGTATTTT.

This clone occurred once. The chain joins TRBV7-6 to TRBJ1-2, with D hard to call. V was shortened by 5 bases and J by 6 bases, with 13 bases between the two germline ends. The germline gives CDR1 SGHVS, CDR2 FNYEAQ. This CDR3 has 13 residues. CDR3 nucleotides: TGTGCCAGCAGCCCAAGGACCGGGGATGGCTACACCTTC. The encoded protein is CASSPRTGDGYTF.

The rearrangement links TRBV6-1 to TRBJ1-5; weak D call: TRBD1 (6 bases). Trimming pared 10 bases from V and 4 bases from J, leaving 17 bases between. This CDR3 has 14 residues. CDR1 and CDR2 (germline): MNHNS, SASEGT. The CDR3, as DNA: TGTGCCACCGGGGGCAGCAGGGGAAATCAGCCCCAGCATTTT. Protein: CATGGSRGNQPQHF.

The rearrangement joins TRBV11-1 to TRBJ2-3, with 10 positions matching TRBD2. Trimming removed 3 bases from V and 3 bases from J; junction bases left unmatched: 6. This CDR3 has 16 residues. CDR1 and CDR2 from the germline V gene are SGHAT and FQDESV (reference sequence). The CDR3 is CASSFQGLAMTDTQYF. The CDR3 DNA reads TGTGCCAGCAGCTTCCAGGGACTAGCGATGACAGATACGCAGTATTTT.